This T cell receptor beta chain originates from a study of cytomegalovirus exposure and HLA in healthy donors. Study context: There were 100 million to 120 million unique TCR beta sequences, drawn from approximately 180 million T cells, in an earlier analysis.

Germline V gene lookup returns CDR1 SGHVS and CDR2 FNYEAQ. The CDR3 extends over 14 amino acids. Unmatched junction bases numbered 4, after V lost 4 bases and J lost 4 bases. The PCR contained 60 Vbeta and 13 Jbeta primers. Here immunoSEQ multiplex PCR was the method, and the copy in TCRdb shows in-frame clones only, minus some. Here the sample spans about 130,000 clones, about 80% being singletons. About this clone: No antigen is known for it.

Study-level points and caveats: As a later analysis showed, a missense DCLRE1C variant was linked to trimming of TCR beta V- and J-genes.

The origin of this receptor is a man in his forties in good health and CMV-seronegative. V is TRBV7-6 and J is TRBJ2-1, with 7 bases lining up with TRBD2. The sample taken for sequencing was PBMCs. The CDR3 here is CASSWEGRYNEQFF. CDR3 DNA sequence: TGTGCCAGCAGCTGGGAGGGGCGGTACAATGAGCAGTTCTTC.